Ten or more counts support the clone carrying this TCR beta chain. Its antigen is undetermined. This record comes from a study of breast tumors, draining lymph nodes, adjacent tissues. MiXCR, run by TCRdb on the multiplex PCR reads, gives a single entry per CDR3 protein. The sample carries about 140,000 distinct CDR3 sequences, roughly 33% recorded once. Breast cancer patients provided tissue from their axillary draining lymph nodes. Study conclusions and caveats: Most tumor T cells seemingly derive from lymph node, then expand in tumor.

This CDR3 has 16 residues. Germline V lookup: CDR1 KGHDR, CDR2 SFDVKD. Trimming at V came to 3 bases and at J to 6 bases, leaving 9 bases not matched to a gene. The J gene is TRBJ2-2, the V gene TRBV24-1; TRBD1 agrees at 7 bases. The specimen sequenced was axillary lymph node tissue. The source of this sequence is a female donor with breast cancer. Some clones in this sample may be carry-over from other donors' samples. The CDR3 reads CATSDLKTGMPGELFF. CDR3 DNA sequence: TGTGCCACCAGTGATCTAAAGACAGGGATGCCCGGGGAGCTGTTTTTT.